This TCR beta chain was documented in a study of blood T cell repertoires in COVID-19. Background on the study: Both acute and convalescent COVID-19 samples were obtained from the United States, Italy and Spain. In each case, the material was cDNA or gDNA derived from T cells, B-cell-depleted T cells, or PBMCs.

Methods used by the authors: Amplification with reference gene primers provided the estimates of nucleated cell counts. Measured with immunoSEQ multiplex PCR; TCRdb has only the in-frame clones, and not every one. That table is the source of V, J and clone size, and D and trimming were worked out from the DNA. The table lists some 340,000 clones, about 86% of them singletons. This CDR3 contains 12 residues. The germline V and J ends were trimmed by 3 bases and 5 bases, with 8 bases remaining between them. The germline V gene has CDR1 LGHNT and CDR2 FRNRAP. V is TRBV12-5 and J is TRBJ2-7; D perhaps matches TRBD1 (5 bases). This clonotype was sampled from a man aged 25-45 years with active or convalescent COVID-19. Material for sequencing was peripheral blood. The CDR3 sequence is CASGFWGDEQYF. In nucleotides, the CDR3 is TGTGCTAGTGGTTTTTGGGGCGACGAGCAGTACTTC.